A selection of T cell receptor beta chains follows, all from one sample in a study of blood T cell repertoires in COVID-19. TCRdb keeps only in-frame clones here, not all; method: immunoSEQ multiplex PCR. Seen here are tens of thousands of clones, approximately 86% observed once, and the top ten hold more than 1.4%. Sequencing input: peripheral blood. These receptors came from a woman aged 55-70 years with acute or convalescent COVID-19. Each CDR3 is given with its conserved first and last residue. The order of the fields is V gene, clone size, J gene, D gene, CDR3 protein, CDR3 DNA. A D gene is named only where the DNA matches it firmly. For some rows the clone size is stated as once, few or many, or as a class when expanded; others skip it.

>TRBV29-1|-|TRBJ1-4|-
CSVGGRTANEKLFF
TGCAGCGTTGGCGGGCGCACAGCTAATGAAAAACTGTTTTTT
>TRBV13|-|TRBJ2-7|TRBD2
CASSLRSGFPYEQYF
TGTGCCAGCAGCTTACGTAGCGGGTTTCCCTACGAGCAGTACTTC
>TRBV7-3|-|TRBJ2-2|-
CASSLLTAGKGSPGLGELFF
TGTGCCAGCAGCTTATTAACGGCAGGGAAAGGATCACCTGGATTGGGGGAGCTGTTTTTT
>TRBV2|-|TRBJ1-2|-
CASNPTGGDYGYTF
TGTGCCAGCAACCCAACAGGAGGGGACTATGGCTACACCTTC
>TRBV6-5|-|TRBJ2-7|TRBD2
CASSYGQGGNEQYF
TGTGCCAGCAGTTACGGCCAGGGAGGGAACGAGCAGTACTTC
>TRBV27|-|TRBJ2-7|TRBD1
CASSSDLYRGPSREQYF
TGTGCCAGCAGCTCCGACCTCTACAGGGGGCCATCACGCGAGCAGTACTTC
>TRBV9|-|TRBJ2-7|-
CASSSGTGFLAGVGEQYF
TGTGCCAGCAGCTCTGGGACAGGGTTTTTAGCGGGAGTGGGGGAGCAGTACTTC
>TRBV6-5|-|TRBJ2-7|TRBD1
CASSFLTGTGAEQYF
TGTGCCAGCAGTTTTCTTACCGGGACAGGGGCCGAGCAGTACTTC
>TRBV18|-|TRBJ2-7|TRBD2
CASSPPSGGGKYEQYF
TGTGCCAGCTCACCACCTTCTGGGGGAGGGAAATACGAGCAGTACTTC
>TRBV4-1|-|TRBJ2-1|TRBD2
CASSRGPGGLDEQFF
TGCGCCAGCAGCCGCGGCCCGGGAGGGCTGGATGAGCAGTTCTTC
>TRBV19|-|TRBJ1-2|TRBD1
CASRKTGEDYGYTF
TGTGCCAGTCGAAAGACAGGGGAAGACTATGGCTACACCTTC
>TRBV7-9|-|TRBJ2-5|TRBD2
CASRTSGSKETQYF
TGTGCCAGCAGAACTAGCGGGAGCAAAGAGACCCAGTACTTC
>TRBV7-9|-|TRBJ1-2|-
CASSLANGQGYGYTF
TGTGCCAGCAGCTTAGCAAACGGGCAGGGCTATGGCTACACCTTC
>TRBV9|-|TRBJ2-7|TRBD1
CASSVEQGAYEQYF
TGTGCCAGCAGCGTAGAACAGGGGGCATACGAGCAGTACTTC
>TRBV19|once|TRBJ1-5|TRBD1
CASSIGDRVGQPQHF
TGTGCCAGTAGTATAGGCGACAGGGTCGGTCAGCCCCAGCATTTT
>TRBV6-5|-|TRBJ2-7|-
CATREGSGQYF
TGTGCCACCCGAGAGGGAAGCGGGCAGTACTTC
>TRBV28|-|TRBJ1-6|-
CASSSGAGGNSPLHF
TGTGCCAGCAGCTCGGGAGCGGGGGGTAATTCACCCCTCCACTTT
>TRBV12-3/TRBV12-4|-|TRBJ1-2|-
CASSWEGVVGYTF
TGTGCCAGCTCTTGGGAAGGGGTGGTAGGCTACACCTTC
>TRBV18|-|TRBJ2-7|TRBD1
CASSPPDREGDLQYF
TGTGCCAGCTCACCACCGGACAGGGAAGGAGATTTGCAGTACTTC
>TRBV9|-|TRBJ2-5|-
CASSPGGGVETQYF
TGTGCCAGCAGCCCCGGAGGGGGGGTGGAGACCCAGTACTTC
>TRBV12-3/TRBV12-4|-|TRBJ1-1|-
CASSFRRTEAFF
TGTGCCAGCAGTTTTCGTCGGACTGAAGCTTTCTTT
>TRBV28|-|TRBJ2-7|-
CASSLQISYEQYF
TGTGCCAGCAGTTTGCAGATCTCCTACGAGCAGTACTTC
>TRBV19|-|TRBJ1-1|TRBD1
CASSAGTVNTEAFF
TGTGCCAGTAGTGCCGGGACAGTGAACACTGAAGCTTTCTTT
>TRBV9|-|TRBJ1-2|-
CASSVGTGDPYGYTF
TGTGCCAGCAGCGTAGGTACAGGAGACCCCTATGGCTACACCTTC
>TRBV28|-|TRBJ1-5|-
CASSLHPIGGQPQHF
TGTGCCAGCAGTTTACACCCCATTGGAGGTCAGCCCCAGCATTTT
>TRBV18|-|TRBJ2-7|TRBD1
CASSTGVGYEQYF
TGTGCCAGCTCAACAGGGGTAGGCTACGAGCAGTACTTC
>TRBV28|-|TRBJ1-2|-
CASSRNYGYTF
TGTGCCAGCAGTCGTAACTATGGCTACACCTTC
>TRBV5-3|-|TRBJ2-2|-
CARSLPSARSRGELFF
TGTGCCAGAAGCTTGCCGTCGGCTAGAAGTAGGGGGGAGCTGTTTTTT
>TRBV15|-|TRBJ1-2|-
CATSRDRGDGYTF
TGTGCCACCAGCAGAGATCGGGGTGATGGCTACACCTTC
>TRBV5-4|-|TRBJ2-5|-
CASSIPTSQETQYF
TGTGCCAGCAGCATACCGACTTCCCAAGAGACCCAGTACTTC
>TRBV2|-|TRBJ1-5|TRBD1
CASSWDRGKFQPQHF
TGTGCCAGCAGTTGGGACAGGGGGAAATTCCAGCCCCAGCATTTT
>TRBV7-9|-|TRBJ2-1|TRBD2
CASSLAAGANEQFF
TGTGCCAGCAGCTTAGCGGCGGGAGCCAATGAGCAGTTCTTC
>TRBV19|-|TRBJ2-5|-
CASTAGTGVTVETQYF
TGTGCCAGTACCGCGGGAACCGGTGTCACGGTAGAGACCCAGTACTTC
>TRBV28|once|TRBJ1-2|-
CASRAVQGNYGYTF
TGTGCCAGCAGGGCCGTACAGGGAAACTATGGCTACACCTTC
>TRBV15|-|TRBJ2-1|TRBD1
CATSRPYRGYEQFF
TGTGCCACCAGCAGACCCTACAGGGGTTACGAGCAGTTCTTC
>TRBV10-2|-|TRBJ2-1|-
CASTGVGSDEQFF
TGCGCCAGCACCGGGGTGGGGTCGGATGAGCAGTTCTTC
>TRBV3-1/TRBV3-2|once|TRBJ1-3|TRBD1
CASSSGQAGNTIYF
TGTGCCAGCAGCTCCGGACAGGCTGGAAACACCATATATTTT
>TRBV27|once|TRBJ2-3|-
CASSSPREMRTDTQYF
TGTGCCAGCAGTTCCCCACGGGAGATGCGCACAGATACGCAGTATTTT
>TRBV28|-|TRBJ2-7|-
CASSHGGLGVYEQYF
TGTGCCAGCTCCCACGGGGGGCTGGGGGTCTACGAGCAGTACTTC
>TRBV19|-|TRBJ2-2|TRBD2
CASSPGGAGANTGELFF
TGTGCCAGTAGTCCCGGGGGAGCGGGAGCGAACACCGGGGAGCTGTTTTTT
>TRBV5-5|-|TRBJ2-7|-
CASSSRGYEQYF
TGTGCCAGCAGCTCCCGGGGCTACGAGCAGTACTTC
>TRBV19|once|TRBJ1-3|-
CASKTTSGNTIYF
TGTGCCAGCAAGACAACCTCTGGAAACACCATATATTTT
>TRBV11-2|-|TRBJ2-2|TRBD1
CASRPGDRGNTGELFF
TGTGCCAGCAGACCAGGGGACAGGGGGAACACCGGGGAGCTGTTTTTT
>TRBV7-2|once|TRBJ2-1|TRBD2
CASSLLAGWTASGGAEQFF
TGTGCCAGCAGCTTACTCGCGGGGTGGACGGCTAGCGGGGGGGCCGAGCAGTTCTTC
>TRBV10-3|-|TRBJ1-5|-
CAISESGKRGDHRHQPQHF
TGTGCCATCAGTGAGTCCGGTAAGCGGGGCGACCATCGACATCAGCCCCAGCATTTT
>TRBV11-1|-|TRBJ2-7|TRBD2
CASSLLGAGGLYEQYF
TGTGCCAGCAGCCTCCTAGGTGCGGGAGGGCTGTACGAGCAGTACTTC
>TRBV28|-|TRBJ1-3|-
CASTGHRSGNTIYF
TGTGCCAGCACCGGTCACCGCTCTGGAAACACCATATATTTT
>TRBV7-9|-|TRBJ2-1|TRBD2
CASSLDILAGVEQFF
TGTGCCAGCAGCTTAGATATACTAGCGGGCGTTGAGCAGTTCTTC
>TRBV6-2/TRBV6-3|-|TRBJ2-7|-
CASSYLLREYEQYF
TGTGCCAGCAGTTACCTCCTCCGGGAGTACGAGCAGTACTTC
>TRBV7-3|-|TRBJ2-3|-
CASGLAGTDTQYF
TGTGCCAGCGGATTAGCGGGCACAGATACGCAGTATTTT
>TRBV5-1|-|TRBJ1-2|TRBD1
CASSLALGQAQGYTF
TGCGCCAGCAGCTTGGCTCTCGGACAGGCTCAAGGCTACACCTTC
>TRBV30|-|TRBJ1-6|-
CASRQEYNSPLHF
TGTGCCTCTCGGCAGGAATATAATTCACCCCTCCACTTT
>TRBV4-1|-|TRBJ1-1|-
CASSRESTEAFF
TGCGCCAGCAGCCGCGAATCCACTGAAGCTTTCTTT
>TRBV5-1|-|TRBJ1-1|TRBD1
CASSPPMTGTNTEAFF
TGCGCCAGCAGCCCGCCGATGACAGGGACTAACACTGAAGCTTTCTTT
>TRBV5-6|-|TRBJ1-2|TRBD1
CASSTRQGFPSGYTF
TGTGCCAGCAGCACCCGACAGGGGTTCCCCTCTGGCTACACCTTC
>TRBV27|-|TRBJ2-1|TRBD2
CASSFSGRNYEQFF
TGTGCCAGCAGTTTCAGCGGGAGAAACTATGAGCAGTTCTTC
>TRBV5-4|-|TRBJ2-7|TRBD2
CASSLEVASGSSYEQYF
TGTGCCAGCAGCTTGGAGGTCGCTAGCGGGAGCTCCTACGAGCAGTACTTC